The clone carrying this T cell receptor beta chain was detected only a few times. Its antigen is currently unknown. Germline loops: CDR1 MGHDK, CDR2 SYGVNS. V lost 1 base to trimming and J lost 3 bases; unmatched junction nucleotides: 2. This CDR3 region has 15 residues. The data derive from a study of regulatory T cells in long-lasting Graves disease. Study results and caveats: Newly diagnosed patients shared 850 to 1,000 public clonotypes; persistent patients shared some 2,700. Thyroid tissue was not studied; only peripheral blood was.

Time point denoted: newly diagnosed GD, antithyroid drugs for less than 3 months. PBMC-derived RNA was used for the TCR library. CDR3-region Arm-PCR and iRepertoire HTBI primers produced the TCR beta libraries. TCRdb analysed the multiplex PCR reads with MiXCR anew, one entry per CDR3 protein. The table includes fewer than 550,000 distinct CDR3 sequences, roughly a sixth detected once. This same sample was also taken into another study, of T cells in Graves' hyperthyroidism and ophthalmopathy. That source adds: Diagnostic assessment was based on clinical symptoms, serum thyroxine and TRAb, thyroid ultrasound and orbital computed tomography. TCR CDR3 regions were first amplified by RT-PCR with HTBI primers.

This TCR was sampled from a woman between 40 and 65 years old with Graves disease. The sequences come from peripheral blood mononuclear cells (PBMCs), collected at new diagnosis, from a patient treated with antithyroid drugs. This chain joins TRBV25-1 and TRBJ1-1; 10 bases fit TRBD1. CDR3 in DNA: TGTGCCAGCAGTGAATCTGGGACAGGGGACACTGAAGCTTTCTTT. It specifies CASSESGTGDTEAFF.